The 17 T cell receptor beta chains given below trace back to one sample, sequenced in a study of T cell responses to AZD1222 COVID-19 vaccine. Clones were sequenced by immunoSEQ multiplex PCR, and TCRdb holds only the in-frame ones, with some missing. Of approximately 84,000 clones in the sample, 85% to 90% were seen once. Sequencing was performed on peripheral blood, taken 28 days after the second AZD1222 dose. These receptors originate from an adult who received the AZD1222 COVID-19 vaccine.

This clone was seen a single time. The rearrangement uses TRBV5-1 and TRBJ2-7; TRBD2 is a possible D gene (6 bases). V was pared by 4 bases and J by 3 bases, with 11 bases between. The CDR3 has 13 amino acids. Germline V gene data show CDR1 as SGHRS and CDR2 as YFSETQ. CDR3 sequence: CASSLQGGYEQYF. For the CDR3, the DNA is TGCGCCAGCAGCCTGCAGGGAGGCTACGAGCAGTACTTC.

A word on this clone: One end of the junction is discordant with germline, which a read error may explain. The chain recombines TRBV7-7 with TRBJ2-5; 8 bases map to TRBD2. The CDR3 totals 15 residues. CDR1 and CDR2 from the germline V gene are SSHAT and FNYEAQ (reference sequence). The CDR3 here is CASSNGGAQGETQYF. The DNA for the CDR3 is TGTGCTAGCAGCAACGGGGGGGCCCAGGGAGAGACCCAGTACTTC.

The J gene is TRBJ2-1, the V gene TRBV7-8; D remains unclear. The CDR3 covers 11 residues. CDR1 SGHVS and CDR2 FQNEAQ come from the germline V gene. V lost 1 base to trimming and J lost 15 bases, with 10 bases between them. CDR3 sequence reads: CASSLVTKRFF. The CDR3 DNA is TGTGCCAGCAGCTTAGTTACGAAACGGTTCTTC.

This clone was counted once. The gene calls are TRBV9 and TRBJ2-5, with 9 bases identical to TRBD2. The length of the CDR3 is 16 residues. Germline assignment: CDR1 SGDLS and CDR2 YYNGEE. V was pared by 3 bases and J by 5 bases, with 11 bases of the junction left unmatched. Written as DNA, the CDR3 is TGTGCCAGCAGCGAGCAGCCCGGGACTAGCCTGGAGACCCAGTACTTC. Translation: CASSEQPGTSLETQYF.

CDR3 amino acids: CASSQDLERRANYGYTF. The CDR3 nucleotides are TGCGCCAGCAGCCAAGATTTGGAACGGAGAGCTAACTATGGCTACACCTTC. The chain couples TRBV4-3 to TRBJ1-2; D gene unclear. Trimming shortened V by 0 bases and J by 0 bases, and 14 bases separated the two germline ends. The germline CDR1 and CDR2 sequences are LGHNA and YSLEER. The CDR3 runs 17 residues.

The chain's CDR3 is CASSRADGYGYTF. CDR3 nucleotide sequence: TGTGCCAGCAGCCGGGCGGACGGCTATGGCTACACCTTC. V usage is TRBV6-2 or TRBV6-3 and J usage is TRBJ1-2; D ambiguous. Germline assignment: CDR1 MNHEY and CDR2 SVGEGT. V lost 6 bases and J lost 4, with 12 bases in between. The CDR3 runs 13 residues.

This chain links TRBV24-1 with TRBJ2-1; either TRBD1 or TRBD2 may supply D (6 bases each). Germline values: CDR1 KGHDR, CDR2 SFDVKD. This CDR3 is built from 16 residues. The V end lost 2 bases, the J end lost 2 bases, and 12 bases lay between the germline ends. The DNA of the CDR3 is TGTGCCACCAGTGATTCTCGGGGGCCTCCCTACAATGAGCAGTTCTTC. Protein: CATSDSRGPPYNEQFF.

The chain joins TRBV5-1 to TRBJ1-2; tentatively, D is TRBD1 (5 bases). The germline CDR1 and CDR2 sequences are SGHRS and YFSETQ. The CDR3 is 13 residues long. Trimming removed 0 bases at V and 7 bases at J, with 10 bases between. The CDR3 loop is CASSLAGMGGYTF. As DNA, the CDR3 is TGCGCCAGCAGCTTGGCAGGGATGGGTGGCTACACCTTC. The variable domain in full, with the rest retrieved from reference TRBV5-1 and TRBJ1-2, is KAGVTQTPRYLIKTRGQQVTLSCSPISGHRSVSWYQQTPGQGLQFLFEYFSETQRNKGNFPGRFSGRQFSNSRSEMNVSTLELGDSALYLCASSLAGMGGYTFGSGTRLTVV.

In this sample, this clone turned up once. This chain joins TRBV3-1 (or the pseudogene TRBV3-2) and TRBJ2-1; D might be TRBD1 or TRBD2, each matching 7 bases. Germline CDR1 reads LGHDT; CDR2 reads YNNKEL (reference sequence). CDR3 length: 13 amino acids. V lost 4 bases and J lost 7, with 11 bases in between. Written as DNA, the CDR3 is TGTGCCAGCAGCCGGGAGGGGGCTAATGAGCAGTTCTTC. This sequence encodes CASSREGANEQFF.

CDR3 amino acids: CASGLKLAGDGGAQYF. The CDR3 bases are TGTGCTAGTGGTTTGAAGCTAGCGGGGGACGGTGGAGCCCAGTACTTC. The rearrangement uses TRBV12-5 and TRBJ2-5; TRBD2 matches at 10 bases. The CDR3 spans 16 residues. J lost 9 bases, V lost 2 bases, and 12 bases had no gene match. Looked up from germline, CDR1 is LGHNT and CDR2 is FRNRAP.

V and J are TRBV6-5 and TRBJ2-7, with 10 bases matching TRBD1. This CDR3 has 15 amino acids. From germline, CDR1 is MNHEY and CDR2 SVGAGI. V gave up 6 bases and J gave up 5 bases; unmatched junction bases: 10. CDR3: CASRTGGAGRNEQYF. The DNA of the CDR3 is TGTGCCAGCAGGACAGGGGGCGCCGGGAGAAACGAGCAGTACTTC.

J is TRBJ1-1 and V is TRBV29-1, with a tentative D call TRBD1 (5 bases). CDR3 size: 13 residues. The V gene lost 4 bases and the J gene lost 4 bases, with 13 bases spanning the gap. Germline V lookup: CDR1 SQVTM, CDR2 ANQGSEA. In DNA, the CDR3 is TGCAGCGTTGGTAGAGGGGAAGGCACTGAAGCTTTCTTT. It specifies CSVGRGEGTEAFF.

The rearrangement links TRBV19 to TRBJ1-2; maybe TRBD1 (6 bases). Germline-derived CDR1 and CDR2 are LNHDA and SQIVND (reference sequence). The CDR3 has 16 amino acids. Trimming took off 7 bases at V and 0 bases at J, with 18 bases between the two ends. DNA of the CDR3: TGTGCCAGTATCGGTCGGACAGTCGTTTCTAACTATGGCTACACCTTC. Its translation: CASIGRTVVSNYGYTF.

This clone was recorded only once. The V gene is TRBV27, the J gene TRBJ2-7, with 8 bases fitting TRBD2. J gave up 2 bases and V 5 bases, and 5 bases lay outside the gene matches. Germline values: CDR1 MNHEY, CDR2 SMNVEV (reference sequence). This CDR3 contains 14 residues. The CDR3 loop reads CASSAGLAPYEQYF. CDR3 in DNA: TGTGCCAGCAGTGCCGGACTAGCCCCCTACGAGCAGTACTTC.

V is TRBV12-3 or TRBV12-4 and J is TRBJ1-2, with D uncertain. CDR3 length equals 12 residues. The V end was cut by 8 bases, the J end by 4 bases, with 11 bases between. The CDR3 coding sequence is TGTGCCAGCCTAGGACGGTTCTATGGCTACACCTTC. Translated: CASLGRFYGYTF.

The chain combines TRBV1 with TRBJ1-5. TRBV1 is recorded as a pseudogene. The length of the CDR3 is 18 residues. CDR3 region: CTSSHHPLQRHSNQPQHF. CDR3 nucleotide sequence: TGCACCAGCAGCCACCATCCCCTACAGCGGCATAGCAATCAGCCCCAGCATTTT.

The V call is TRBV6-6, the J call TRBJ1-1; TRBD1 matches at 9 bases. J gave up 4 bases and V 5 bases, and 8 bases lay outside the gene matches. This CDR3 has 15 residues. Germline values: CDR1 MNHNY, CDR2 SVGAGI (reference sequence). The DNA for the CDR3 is TGTGCCAGCAGTCGCGGGACAGGGAGATTCACTGAAGCTTTCTTT. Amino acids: CASSRGTGRFTEAFF.